This T cell receptor beta chain was sequenced for a study (TCRdb year 2016). For context, the study as a whole: The research examined where HIV persistence comes from in people whose immune systems controlled HIV infection without treatment.

Including the terminal cysteine and phenylalanine, the CDR3 comprises 13 residues. Only the CDR3 DNA is retained, 39 bases long and in frame from the first base. V and J are truncated by 3 bases and 1 base respectively, leaving an intervening sequence of 7 bases. Via the germline V gene, CDR1 is SGHRS and CDR2 YFSETQ. About this clonotype: There is no known antigen for this receptor. No quality values exist for individual bases; no much larger clone is one base distant.

The library was built by means of 5' RACE. The data were produced on an Illumina HiSeq 2000. The raw public reads went through TCRdb reprocessing: fastp at Q25, MiXCR clone calling, in-frame beta chains kept. Each CDR3 protein gets just one entry, which takes the most common genes and DNA from the rows behind it. This sample's listing comprises dozens of distinct CDR3 sequences. Sequenced sample: total memory T cells from blood PBMCs. Reading the label with the study, this specimen's cell subset or site is: transitional memory CD4+ T cells. This receptor chain uses TRBV5-1 and TRBJ2-5, with the D gene not confidently named. The clonotype comes from a male donor with HIV. The CDR3 amino acid sequence is: CASSSHGQETQYF. The DNA sequence follows: TGCGCCAGCAGCTCCCACGGCCAAGAGACCCAGTACTTC. With the portions outside the CDR3 filled from the reference TRBV5-1 and TRBJ2-5 genes, the complete variable region becomes KAGVTQTPRYLIKTRGQQVTLSCSPISGHRSVSWYQQTPGQGLQFLFEYFSETQRNKGNFPGRFSGRQFSNSRSEMNVSTLELGDSALYLCASSSHGQETQYFGPGTRLLVL.